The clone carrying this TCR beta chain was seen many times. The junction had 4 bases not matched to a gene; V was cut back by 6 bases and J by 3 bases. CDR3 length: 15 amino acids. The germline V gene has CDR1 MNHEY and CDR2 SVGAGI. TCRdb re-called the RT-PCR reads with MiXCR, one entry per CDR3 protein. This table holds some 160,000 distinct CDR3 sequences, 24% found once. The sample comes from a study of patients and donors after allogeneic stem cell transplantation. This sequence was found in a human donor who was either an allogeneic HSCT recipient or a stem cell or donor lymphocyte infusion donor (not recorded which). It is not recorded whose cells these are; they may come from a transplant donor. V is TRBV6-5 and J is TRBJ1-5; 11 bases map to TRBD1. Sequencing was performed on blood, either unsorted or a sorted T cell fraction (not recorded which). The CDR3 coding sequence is TGTGCCAGCAGCCGGGGACAGGGGGACAATCAGCCCCAGCATTTT. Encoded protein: CASSRGQGDNQPQHF.